This T cell receptor beta chain was recovered during a study of control samples from healthy donors and cancer patients. This CDR3 region has 15 residues. Method: immunoSEQ multiplex PCR; TCRdb's copy keeps in-frame clones and lacks some. The repertoire has about 150,000 clones, 85% to 95% of them found once; the top ten carry about 5%. The sequence was collected from a man aged 35 to 55 in good health. Source material: blood. The J gene is TRBJ2-1, the V gene TRBV12-1. TRBV12-1 constitutes a pseudogene. CDR3 coding DNA: TGTGCCAGCAGCTTTGGATCGGACGTTAGCAATGAGCAGTTCTTC. This translates into CASSFGSDVSNEQFF.